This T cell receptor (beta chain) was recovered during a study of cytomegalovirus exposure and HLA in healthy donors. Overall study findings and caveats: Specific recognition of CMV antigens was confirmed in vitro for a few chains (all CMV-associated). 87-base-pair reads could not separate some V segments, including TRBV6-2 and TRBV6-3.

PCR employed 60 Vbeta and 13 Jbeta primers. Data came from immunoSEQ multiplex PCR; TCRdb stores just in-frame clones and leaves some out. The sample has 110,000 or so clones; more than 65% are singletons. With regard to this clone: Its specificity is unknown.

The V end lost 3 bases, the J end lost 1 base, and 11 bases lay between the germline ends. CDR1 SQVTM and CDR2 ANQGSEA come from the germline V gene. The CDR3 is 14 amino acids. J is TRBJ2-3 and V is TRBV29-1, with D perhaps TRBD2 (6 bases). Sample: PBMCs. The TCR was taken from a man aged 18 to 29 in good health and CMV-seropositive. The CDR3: CSVDGTLRTDTQYF. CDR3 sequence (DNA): TGCAGCGTTGACGGGACTTTACGCACAGATACGCAGTATTTT.